These 14 T cell receptor beta chains came from one sample sequenced in a study of CD8 T cells in Susac syndrome. RNA was extracted with the RNeasy kit, and a quantity of about 0.45 to 1 ug was reverse transcribed using random hexamers. Each CDR3 protein is one row after TCRdb ran MiXCR on the immunoSEQ multiplex PCR reads. The data show 70,000 to 95,000 distinct CDR3 sequences, around 94% seen once. The source material was CD8+ T cells from PBMCs. The source of these receptors is a human donor with Susac syndrome.

The rearrangement uses TRBV10-3 and TRBJ2-3, with D possibly TRBD1 on 6 matching bases. The V gene lost 3 bases and the J gene lost 5 bases, with 12 bases spanning the gap. Per the germline V gene, CDR1 is ENHRY and CDR2 is SYGVKD. The CDR3 runs to 14 residues. As DNA, the CDR3 is TGTGCCATCAGTGACGGCAGGGGTGGAGATACGCAGTATTTT. It translates to CAISDGRGGDTQYF.

The chain links TRBV12-3 or TRBV12-4 to TRBJ1-3; 7 bases fit TRBD1. Trimming removed 5 bases from V and 2 bases from J; junction bases left unmatched: 6. The CDR3 length is 15 residues. CDR3 protein: CASSVRDSTGNTIYF. As DNA, the CDR3 is TGTGCCAGCAGTGTCCGGGACAGCACTGGAAACACCATATATTTT.

This chain connects TRBV12-3 or TRBV12-4 to TRBJ2-1; TRBD2 agrees at 9 bases. The CDR3 contains 14 residues. V lost 5 bases, J lost 7 bases, and 6 bases stayed unmatched. The CDR3 protein is CASSPLAGTNEQFF. The CDR3, as DNA: TGTGCCAGCAGTCCTCTAGCGGGAACGAATGAGCAGTTCTTC.

Comment on this clonotype: Compared with germline, one end of the junction differs, possibly owing to a read error. The chain combines TRBV24-1 with TRBJ1-5; no firm D call. Germline loops: CDR1 KGHDR, CDR2 SFDVKD. The CDR3 covers 16 residues. CDR3 nucleotides: TGTGCCTCCAGTGATCTCTCCGGACCGAGCAATCAGCCCCAGCATTTT. This sequence encodes CASSDLSGPSNQPQHF.

V is TRBV9 and J is TRBJ2-2; D may correspond to TRBD1 or TRBD2 (5 bases each). CDR1 SGDLS and CDR2 YYNGEE come from the germline V gene. The CDR3 spans 16 residues. V dropped 0 bases and J dropped 0 bases, with 9 bases sitting between them. CDR3 sequence: CASSVGPGPNTGELFF. The CDR3 region has the DNA TGTGCCAGCAGCGTAGGGCCGGGGCCGAACACCGGGGAGCTGTTTTTT. The full variable domain, with the rest looked up from reference TRBV9 and TRBJ2-2, is DSGVTQTPKHLITATGQRVTLRCSPRSGDLSVYWYQQSLDQGLQFLIQYYNGEERAKGNILERFSAQQFPDLHSELNLSSLELGDSALYFCASSVGPGPNTGELFFGEGSRLTVL.

The chain is built from TRBV7-8 and TRBJ2-7; TRBD2 agrees at 11 bases. J lost 3 bases, V lost 3 bases, and 7 bases had no gene match. CDR1 is SGHVS and CDR2 is FQNEAQ in the germline V gene. CDR3 length: 16 residues. CDR3 amino acids: CASSFGTSGTLYEQYF. CDR3 coding DNA: TGTGCCAGCAGCTTCGGGACTAGCGGAACCCTCTACGAGCAGTACTTC.

The V and J genes are TRBV12-3 or TRBV12-4 and TRBJ2-7; 7 nucleotides agree with TRBD2. Germline trimming cut 6 bases from V and 1 base from J; bases unmatched to any gene: 12. The CDR3 runs 16 residues. CDR3 coding DNA: TGTGCCAGCAGCTTACAGACTAGCTCAAGGTCCTACGAGCAGTACTTC. It specifies CASSLQTSSRSYEQYF.

The V and J genes are TRBV28 and TRBJ2-2; D is undetermined. Deletions cut 8 bases from V and 6 bases from J, with 4 bases between. The CDR3 is 10 amino acids. Germline CDR1 and CDR2: MDHEN and SYDVKM. The CDR3 bases are TGTGCCAGCTCCTCCGGGGAGCTGTTTTTT. This gives the protein CASSSGELFF.

This chain connects TRBV6-2 or TRBV6-3 to TRBJ2-1; 8 nucleotides align to TRBD1. The V segment lost 6 bases and the J segment 0 bases; nucleotides outside the gene matches: 10. The germline gives CDR1 MNHEY, CDR2 SVGEGT. CDR3 length: 17 residues. Here the CDR3 reads CASSLLGQGLSYNEQFF. CDR3 sequence (DNA): TGTGCCAGCAGCCTACTCGGACAGGGCCTCTCCTACAATGAGCAGTTCTTC.

This clonotype showed up just once. This chain uses TRBV11-2 with TRBJ1-5; TRBD1 aligns across 7 bases. Germline V gives CDR1 SGHAT, CDR2 FQNNGV. Trimming cost V 3 bases and J 1 base; bases outside gene matches: 3. This CDR3 is built from 15 residues. The CDR3 protein is CASSLSTGSNQPQHF. CDR3 DNA sequence: TGTGCCAGCAGCTTGTCGACAGGGAGCAATCAGCCCCAGCATTTT.

V is TRBV6-1 and J is TRBJ2-2, with TRBD1 matching over 8 bases. Unmatched junction bases numbered 13, after V lost 6 bases and J lost 4 bases. This CDR3 contains 17 residues. Germline assignment: CDR1 MNHNS and CDR2 SASEGT. CDR3 nucleotides: TGTGCCAGCAGCTCCGACACAGGGGGAAAAGGCACCGGGGAGCTGTTTTTT. Its translation is CASSSDTGGKGTGELFF.

This rearrangement joins TRBV6-5 to TRBJ2-7, with a tentative D call TRBD2 (7 bases). The CDR3 sequence is 13 residues long. CDR1 and CDR2 from the germline V gene are MNHEY and SVGAGI. The V end was cut by 2 bases, the J end by 5 bases, with 10 bases between. Here the CDR3 reads CASSYGGADEQYF. CDR3 in DNA: TGTGCCAGCAGTTACGGGGGGGCGGACGAGCAGTACTTC.

This chain uses TRBV19 with TRBJ1-1; TRBD1 matches at 7 bases. The V and J ends lost 3 bases and 1 base, in that order; junction bases with no gene match: 11. CDR1 and CDR2 from the germline V gene are LNHDA and SQIVND (reference sequence). There are 17 residues in the CDR3. The CDR3 protein is CASSIPINDRANTEAFF. The CDR3 nucleotides are TGTGCCAGTAGTATCCCCATAAACGACAGGGCGAACACTGAAGCTTTCTTT.

In the case of this clonotype: At one end the junction does not follow the germline gene, possibly because of a read error. V is TRBV20-1 and J is TRBJ2-1, with TRBD2 matching over 14 bases. The CDR3 has 16 amino acids. Germline CDR1 reads DFQATT; CDR2 reads SNEGSKA (reference sequence). In DNA, the CDR3 is TGCAGTGCCAGAGGACTAGCGGGGGGCCTTTACAATGAGCAGTTCTTC. Translation gives CSARGLAGGLYNEQFF.